The rows below give T cell receptor beta chains drawn from one sample of a study of T cells in Graves' hyperthyroidism and ophthalmopathy. TCRdb called the multiplex PCR reads again in MiXCR, with one record for every CDR3 protein. Of 350,000 to 400,000 distinct CDR3 sequences listed, about a fifth are singletons. Material: blood. Source of these receptors: a woman aged 18-29 years with Graves' hyperthyroidism. Each CDR3 is given with its conserved first and last residue. The D gene is left open where the match is weak. A clone size is listed for some rows: how often the clone was seen (once, few, many), or a class if it is expanded.

12	.	TRBV27	.	TRBJ2-7	CASPGTAKSQYF	TGTGCCAGCCCCGGGACCGCCAAATCGCAGTACTTC
13	.	TRBV7-9	TRBD2	TRBJ2-7	CASSYGNSGEGNF	TGTGCCAGCAGCTATGGTAATAGCGGGGAAGGAAACTTC
15	once	TRBV9	.	TRBJ2-7	CASSVATGEAYEQYF	TGTGCCAGCAGCGTAGCCACCGGAGAGGCCTACGAGCAGTACTTC
15	many	TRBV20-1	TRBD1	TRBJ1-1	CSARVLDRVRAEAFF	TGCAGTGCTAGAGTGTTGGACAGGGTCCGGGCTGAAGCTTTCTTT
14	.	TRBV7-2	.	TRBJ2-7	CASSLGSAVYEQYF	TGTGCCAGCAGCTTAGGTAGCGCAGTCTACGAGCAGTACTTC
16	.	TRBV6-1	TRBD1	TRBJ2-5	CASSGGTGGVQETQYF	TGTGCCAGCAGTGGAGGGACAGGGGGGGTCCAAGAGACCCAGTACTTC
15	few	TRBV12-3/TRBV12-4	.	TRBJ2-2	CASSLALGGPRELFF	TGTGCCAGCAGTTTAGCGCTCGGGGGGCCCCGGGAGCTGTTTTTT
15	many	TRBV20-1	.	TRBJ2-5	CSARDLQGVFGTQYF	TGCAGTGCTAGAGATTTACAAGGTGTTTTCGGGACCCAGTACTTC
16	.	TRBV28	.	TRBJ2-3	CASSPIRGAGTDTQYF	TGTGCCAGCAGTCCCATCCGGGGGGCAGGAACAGATACGCAGTATTTT
13	once	TRBV7-3	.	TRBJ2-5	CASSLSSLETQYF	TGTGCCAGCAGCTTATCTAGTCTGGAGACCCAGTACTTC
16	.	TRBV6-1	.	TRBJ1-5	CASSPGRDEANQPQHF	TGTGCCAGCAGTCCGGGCCGGGATGAAGCTAATCAGCCCCAGCATTTT
13	.	TRBV24-1	.	TRBJ1-5	CATSGGINQPQHF	TGTGCCACCAGCGGAGGGATCAATCAGCCCCAGCATTTT
16	many	TRBV20-1	TRBD1	TRBJ1-1	CSARDPTTGTNTEAFF	TGCAGTGCTAGAGATCCAACGACAGGGACGAACACTGAAGCTTTCTTT
14	many	TRBV11-2	.	TRBJ1-3	CASSILGSGNTIYF	TGTGCCAGCAGCATCCTGGGCTCTGGAAACACCATATATTTT
15	.	TRBV2	TRBD1	TRBJ1-1	CASSERDRLSTEAFF	TGTGCCAGCAGTGAAAGGGACAGACTGAGCACTGAAGCTTTCTTT
13	.	TRBV20-1	.	TRBJ2-3	CSASPRLRDTQYF	TGCAGTGCTAGCCCTAGACTTCGGGATACGCAGTATTTT
14	many	TRBV20-1	.	TRBJ1-1	CSAETGTVNTEAFF	TGCAGTGCGGAGACCGGGACGGTCAACACTGAAGCTTTCTTT
15	.	TRBV4-1	TRBD1	TRBJ1-1	CASSQVRQGATEAFF	TGCGCCAGCAGCCAGGTTCGACAGGGGGCCACTGAAGCTTTCTTT
12	many	TRBV10-3	.	TRBJ1-3	CAISVSGNTIYF	TGTGCCATCAGTGTGTCTGGAAACACCATATATTTT
15	many	TRBV4-1	TRBD1	TRBJ1-2	CASSQVNRGEDGYTF	TGCGCCAGCAGCCAAGTAAACAGGGGGGAGGATGGCTACACCTTC
17	few	TRBV27	.	TRBJ1-5	CASSPRAFTVRNQPQHF	TGTGCCAGCAGTCCCCGCGCCTTTACAGTACGCAATCAGCCCCAGCATTTT
12	many	TRBV10-2	TRBD1	TRBJ1-1	CASTRGLNEAFF	TGCGCCAGCACGAGGGGGCTAAATGAAGCTTTCTTT
14	many	TRBV6-1	TRBD1	TRBJ1-5	CASRDREYSGPQHF	TGTGCCAGCAGGGACAGGGAGTACAGCGGGCCCCAGCATTTT